These 9 T cell receptor beta chains were sequenced from one sample in a study of spatial heterogeneity in lung cancer. Stated time point: sample taken at primary tumor resection. The authors sequenced whole RNA from tumor, nontumor lung or frozen PBMC without sorting. TCRdb re-called the 5' RACE reads through MiXCR, storing one row per CDR3 protein. The sample lists roughly 2,600 distinct CDR3 sequences, approximately 4.7% occurring once. Specimen: normal lung tissue next to the tumor, collected at surgery. Source of these receptors: a female donor with early-stage non-small cell lung cancer.

Note on this clonotype: Because the library targeted alpha chains, this beta chain is an off-target read whose size means little. The chain combines TRBV12-3 or TRBV12-4 with TRBJ2-1; 8 nucleotides align to TRBD2. This CDR3 has 15 amino acids. The V and J ends lost 1 base and 7 bases, in that order; junction bases with no gene match: 6. CDR3 in DNA: TGTGCCAGCAGTTTAGGGGGAGCGGGAGTAAATGAGCAGTTCTTC. This codes for CASSLGGAGVNEQFF.

This clonotype is deemed medium-sized. Within a library made for alpha chains, this beta chain is off target, and its count is uninformative. The chain combines TRBV12-3 or TRBV12-4 with TRBJ1-2; no firm D call. The CDR3 is made up of 14 amino acids. The V end lost 6 bases, the J end lost 1 base, and 12 bases lay between the germline ends. The CDR3 here is CASSPYTVNYGYTF. The DNA for the CDR3 is TGTGCCAGCAGCCCTTACACAGTTAACTATGGCTACACCTTC.

Many counts were recorded for this clonotype. This beta chain appears as a stray read in a library generated for alpha chains; its size is not informative. The chain combines TRBV5-1 with TRBJ1-1; a weak D match, TRBD1 (5 bases). This CDR3 spans 14 amino acids. Deletions cut 2 bases from V and 6 bases from J, with 14 bases between. Germline V gives CDR1 SGHRS, CDR2 YFSETQ. In DNA, the CDR3 is TGCGCCAGCAGCTTTAGATCGGGGGACGCTGAAGCTTTCTTT. It yields the protein CASSFRSGDAEAFF.

A remark on this clonotype: This beta chain appears as a stray read in a library generated for alpha chains; its size is not informative. This chain joins TRBV7-9 and TRBJ2-1, with D maybe TRBD2 (7 bases). Per the germline V gene, CDR1 is SEHNR and CDR2 is FQNEAQ (reference sequence). The ends were cut back, 1 base at V and 9 bases at J, with 13 bases in the middle. This CDR3 is built from 14 residues. CDR3 coding DNA: TGTGCCAGCAGCTTAGGGGCGGGGGCAGGTGAGCAGTTCTTC. This translates into CASSLGAGAGEQFF. Drawing the rest from reference TRBV7-9 and TRBJ2-1, the complete variable domain is DTGVSQNPRHKITKRGQNVTFRCDPISEHNRLYWYRQTLGQGPEFLTYFQNEAQLEKSRLLSDRFSAERPKGSFSTLEIQRTEQGDSAMYLCASSLGAGAGEQFFGPGTRLTVL.

This clonotype was detected many times. Because the library targeted alpha chains, this beta chain is an off-target read whose size means little. The chain uses TRBV12-3 or TRBV12-4 and TRBJ1-4; 8 bases fit TRBD1. J gave up 12 bases and V 5 bases, and 11 bases lay outside the gene matches. The CDR3 is 14 amino acids. The CDR3 protein is CASSQGAGSAELFF. The CDR3 DNA is TGTGCCAGCAGTCAGGGGGCTGGTTCGGCGGAACTGTTTTTT.

This clonotype is medium-sized by share. The library was designed around alpha chains, so this beta chain is a stray read whose abundance carries little weight. The chain carries TRBV5-1 and TRBJ2-2; D is undetermined. V lost 2 bases and J lost 6, with 2 bases in between. The V gene's germline CDR1 is SGHRS and CDR2 YFSETQ. The CDR3 loop spans 11 amino acids. In DNA form, the CDR3 reads TGCGCCAGCAGCTTTGCCGGGGAGCTGTTTTTT. It yields the protein CASSFAGELFF.

Within the sample, this clonotype is medium-sized. This beta chain came through as a stray read in a library set up for alpha chains, and its size says little. The gene calls are TRBV7-8 and TRBJ2-2; D may be TRBD1 (5 bases). V was cut by 1 base and J by 2 bases, with 8 bases left in between. Per the germline V gene, CDR1 is SGHVS and CDR2 is FQNEAQ. This CDR3 is 15 amino acids long. The CDR3 DNA follows: TGTGCCAGCAGCTTAGGGGGCTCCAACACCGGGGAGCTGTTTTTT. Encoded protein: CASSLGGSNTGELFF.

This clonotype qualifies as medium-sized (0.01 to 0.1%). This beta chain is an unintended read in a library built for alpha chains; its size means little. This chain joins TRBV4-2 and TRBJ2-1; perhaps TRBD1 as D (5 bases). The CDR3 is 18 amino acids. Trimming shortened V by 0 bases and J by 6 bases, and 21 bases separated the two germline ends. Germline CDR1 LGHNA, CDR2 YNFKEQ. CDR3 in amino acids: CASSQEGARTTPPNEQFF. The DNA of the CDR3 is TGTGCCAGCAGCCAAGAAGGGGCGAGGACAACCCCCCCCAATGAGCAGTTCTTC.

In its sample, this clonotype ranks as medium-sized. This beta chain turned up in a library designed for alpha chains; as an off-target read, its abundance says little. This chain links TRBV7-8 with TRBJ2-4; TRBD1 is a possible D gene (6 bases). The CDR3 is made up of 16 amino acids. V dropped 1 base and J dropped 1 base, with 11 bases sitting between them. Germline V gene data show CDR1 as SGHVS and CDR2 as FQNEAQ. The CDR3 spells CASSLVARGAKNIQYF. CDR3 nucleotide sequence: TGTGCCAGCAGCTTAGTAGCGAGGGGGGCCAAAAACATTCAGTACTTC.